These T cell receptor beta chains were read from a single sample in a study of OX40 agonist ivuxolimab in advanced cancers. Here immunoSEQ multiplex PCR was the method, and the copy in TCRdb shows in-frame clones only, minus some. There are around 56,000 clones in the sample; approximately 79% occur only once, and over 3% lies in the top ten. The sequenced sample was CD4+ or CD8+ T cells sorted from blood, obtained in a trial of the OX40 agonist ivuxolimab. These receptor sequences come from an adult with an advanced solid tumor such as melanoma, head and neck, liver or kidney cancer. Both conserved end residues are part of each CDR3. A D gene is named only where the DNA matches it firmly. A row's size may be missing; if present it is once, few, many or a size class.

>.|TRBV7-6|.|TRBJ1-4
TGTGCCAGCAGCTTGGATATACGGAGCAAACTGTTTTTT
CASSLDIRSKLFF
>few|TRBV7-9|.|TRBJ2-7
TGTGCCAGCAGCTCTAGAGACTACGAGCAGTACTTC
CASSSRDYEQYF
>.|TRBV5-1|TRBD1|TRBJ1-3
TGCGCCAGCAGCTCTACAGGGGTCCCACTCTCTGGAAACACCATATATTTT
CASSSTGVPLSGNTIYF
>.|TRBV28|TRBD1|TRBJ1-4
TGTGCCAGCAGTAGGACAGGGGATGATGAAAAACTGTTTTTT
CASSRTGDDEKLFF
>.|TRBV5-1|TRBD1|TRBJ2-3
TGCGCCAGCAGCTTTAATCGACAGGGGTCAGATACGCAGTATTTT
CASSFNRQGSDTQYF
>.|TRBV7-3|.|TRBJ2-7
TGTGCCAGCAGCTTCGACAGCAGCACGGGATGGGACGAGCAGTACTTC
CASSFDSSTGWDEQYF
>.|TRBV30|TRBD1|TRBJ2-2
TGTGCCCGCCCCCGGGGACAGGGGAACACCGGGGAGCTGTTTTTT
CARPRGQGNTGELFF
>.|TRBV2|.|TRBJ1-5
TGTGCCAGCAGACGGGACTTCGGAAACCAGCATTTT
CASRRDFGNQHF
>.|TRBV18|TRBD1|TRBJ1-5
TGTGCCAGCTCACTCGGACAGGGGAAGGAGCCCCAGCATTTT
CASSLGQGKEPQHF
>.|TRBV25-1|.|TRBJ1-2
TGTGCCAGCAGGGGCAGAAATTACTATGGCTACACCTTC
CASRGRNYYGYTF
>.|TRBV7-9|.|TRBJ2-7
TGTGCCAGCAGCTTAGAACGGGGAGTCACCTACGAGCAGTACTTC
CASSLERGVTYEQYF
>once|TRBV7-8|TRBD1|TRBJ1-1
TGTGCCAGCAGCCCGACAGGGAAAGGGGTTGAAGCTTTCTTT
CASSPTGKGVEAFF
>.|TRBV29-1|TRBD1|TRBJ1-2
TGCAGCGTTGCTTTGCAGGGGGCTAGGGGCTACACCTTC
CSVALQGARGYTF
>.|TRBV19|.|TRBJ1-5
TGTGCCAGTAGTGTGGCAGTTGATCAGCCCCAGCATTTT
CASSVAVDQPQHF
>.|TRBV5-4|.|TRBJ2-5
TGTGCCAGCAGCAAAGGACACTTAGAGACCCAGTACTTC
CASSKGHLETQYF
>.|TRBV21-1|.|TRBJ1-4
TGTGCCAGCAGCATTGACAGGGTAGGGGAGGGGGTTAATGAAAAACTGTTTTTT
CASSIDRVGEGVNEKLFF
>.|TRBV4-2|.|TRBJ2-7
TGTGCCAGCAGCTTTAGGGGAGGATACGAGCAGTACTTC
CASSFRGGYEQYF
>.|TRBV19|.|TRBJ2-5
TGTGCCAGTAGTATAGGGACCCGCGGTGAGACCCAGTACTTC
CASSIGTRGETQYF
>once|TRBV19|.|TRBJ2-3
TGTGCCAGTAGTATCAAAAAGGGCACAGATACGCAGTATTTT
CASSIKKGTDTQYF
>.|TRBV29-1|TRBD2|TRBJ2-1
TGCAGCGTTAATCGGCAGGGAGGGCCGGGCAATGAGCAGTTCTTC
CSVNRQGGPGNEQFF
>.|TRBV7-9|.|TRBJ1-1
TGTGCCAGCAGCCCAACACACAACACTGAAGCTTTCTTT
CASSPTHNTEAFF
>few|TRBV7-2|TRBD2|TRBJ2-5
TGTGCCAGCAGCTTAAGGGTACCTAGCGGGGGGGAGACCCAGTACTTC
CASSLRVPSGGETQYF
>.|TRBV7-9|.|TRBJ1-2
TGTGCCAGTCGCGCGGGGAATAACTATGGCTACACCTTC
CASRAGNNYGYTF
>.|TRBV6-5|.|TRBJ1-5
TGTGCCAGCAGTTACTCGCCGGGTCAGCCCCAGCATTTT
CASSYSPGQPQHF
>many|TRBV14|TRBD2|TRBJ2-1
TGTGCCAGCAGCCAAGTGAGAACTAGCGGGGGCTTGGGTGAGCAGTTCTTC
CASSQVRTSGGLGEQFF
>.|TRBV4-1|.|TRBJ1-1
TGCGCCAGCAGCCAAGATCTGAGGACTGATAAAGCTTTCTTT
CASSQDLRTDKAFF
>.|TRBV7-2|.|TRBJ1-6
TGTGCCAGCAGCGGGGGGTCAGAAAATTCACCCCTCCACTTT
CASSGGSENSPLHF
>.|TRBV7-3|.|TRBJ2-6
TGTGCCAGCAGCCCCCAGGTGACTGGGGCCAACGTCCTGACTTTC
CASSPQVTGANVLTF
>.|TRBV29-1|TRBD1|TRBJ2-7
TGCAGCGTTGAAACGGGGGCAGGGGGCAAGTACGAGCAGTACTTC
CSVETGAGGKYEQYF
>once|TRBV2|.|TRBJ2-5
TGTGCCAGCAGTGTGGCGGGGGCAGGAGAGACCCAGTACTTC
CASSVAGAGETQYF
>.|TRBV28|.|TRBJ2-1
TGTGCCAGCAGTTCCTGGGACAAGAGCTCCTACAATGAGCAGTTCTTC
CASSSWDKSSYNEQFF
>.|TRBV5-6|.|TRBJ1-3
TGTGCCAGCAGCAGGACAGCGGGGAGCTCTGGAAACACCATATATTTT
CASSRTAGSSGNTIYF
>.|TRBV18|.|TRBJ2-6
TGTGCCAGCTCACCAGTTTGGAGCTCTGGGGCCAACGTCCTGACTTTC
CASSPVWSSGANVLTF
>.|TRBV5-1|.|TRBJ2-7
TGCGCCAGCAGCTTGGAAAGCAGCGGCTCTTCCTACGAGCAGTACTTC
CASSLESSGSSYEQYF
>few|TRBV20-1|.|TRBJ1-1
TGCAGTGCTGACCGGGGCGGTGAAGCTTTCTTT
CSADRGGEAFF
>once|TRBV14|.|TRBJ2-7
TGTGCCAGCAGCCAAAAGCGATTGGGCTCCTACGAGCAGTACTTC
CASSQKRLGSYEQYF
>.|TRBV6-1|TRBD2|TRBJ2-3
TGTGCCAGCAGGAAGACTAGCGTGGGGACAGATACGCAGTATTTT
CASRKTSVGTDTQYF
>.|TRBV11-1|.|TRBJ2-3
TGTGCCAGCAGCCTCGGGCTCGTGGTGGCAGATACGCAGTATTTT
CASSLGLVVADTQYF
>.|TRBV6-1|.|TRBJ1-1
TGTGCCAGCAGTAGGGGGATTTTCGACACTGAAGCTTTCTTT
CASSRGIFDTEAFF
>.|TRBV18|TRBD2|TRBJ2-2
TGTGCCAGCTCACCAAACATCGTGCTAGCGGGAAACACCGGGGAGCTGTTTTTT
CASSPNIVLAGNTGELFF
>.|TRBV19|.|TRBJ1-5
TGTGCCACCTCCCTGGACGTCAATCAGCCCCAGCATTTT
CATSLDVNQPQHF
>.|TRBV6-1|.|TRBJ2-7
TGTGCCAGCACCATGGCTGGGGCCCTCTACGAGCAGTACTTC
CASTMAGALYEQYF